This entry is about one T cell receptor beta chain. Assay: immunoSEQ multiplex PCR; the TCRdb copy retains only in-frame clones and omits some. Here the sample spans roughly 88,000 clones, approximately 86% being singletons. The sample belongs to a study of control samples from healthy donors and cancer patients. Germline V lookup: CDR1 LNHDA, CDR2 SQIVND (reference sequence). This CDR3 contains 13 residues. V dropped 6 bases and J dropped 5 bases, with 11 bases sitting between them. The TCR originated in a man younger than 45 in good health. The sample was blood. V usage is TRBV19 and J usage is TRBJ1-5; no reliable D call. This chain's CDR3 is CASRTTGYQPQHF. In DNA form, the CDR3 reads TGTGCCAGTAGGACCACGGGTTATCAGCCCCAGCATTTT.